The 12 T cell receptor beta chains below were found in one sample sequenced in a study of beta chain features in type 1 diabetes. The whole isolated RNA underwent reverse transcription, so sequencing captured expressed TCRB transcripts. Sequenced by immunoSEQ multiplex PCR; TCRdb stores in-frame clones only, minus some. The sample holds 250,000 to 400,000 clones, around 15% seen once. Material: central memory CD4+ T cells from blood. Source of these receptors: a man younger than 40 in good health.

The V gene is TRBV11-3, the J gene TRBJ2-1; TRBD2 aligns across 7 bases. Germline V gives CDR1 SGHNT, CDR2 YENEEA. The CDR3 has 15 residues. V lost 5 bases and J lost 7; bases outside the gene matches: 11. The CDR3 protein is CASSNRGGRRNEQFF. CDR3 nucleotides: TGTGCCAGCAGCAACCGCGGCGGGAGAAGGAATGAGCAGTTCTTC.

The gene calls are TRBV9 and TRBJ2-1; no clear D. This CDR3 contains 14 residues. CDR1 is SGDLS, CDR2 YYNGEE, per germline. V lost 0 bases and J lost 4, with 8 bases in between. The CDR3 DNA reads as TGTGCCAGCAGCGTAGAGGTCGGATACAATGAGCAGTTCTTC. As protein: CASSVEVGYNEQFF. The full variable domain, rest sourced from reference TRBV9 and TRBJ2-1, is DSGVTQTPKHLITATGQRVTLRCSPRSGDLSVYWYQQSLDQGLQFLIQYYNGEERAKGNILERFSAQQFPDLHSELNLSSLELGDSALYFCASSVEVGYNEQFFGPGTRLTVL.

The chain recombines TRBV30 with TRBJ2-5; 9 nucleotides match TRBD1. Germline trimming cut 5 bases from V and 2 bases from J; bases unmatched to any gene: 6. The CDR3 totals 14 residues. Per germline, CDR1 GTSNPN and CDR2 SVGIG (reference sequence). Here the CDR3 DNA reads TGTGCCTGGGCCGGGACAGGGCCGCAAGAGACCCAGTACTTC. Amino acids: CAWAGTGPQETQYF.

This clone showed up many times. For the CDR3, the DNA is TGTGCCAGCAGAACTAGGCAGGGGCGGGACTATGGCTACACCTTC. Its translation: CASRTRQGRDYGYTF. The chain combines TRBV13 with TRBJ1-2; tentative D call: TRBD1 (6 bases). CDR3 length: 15 residues. Germline V gene lookup returns CDR1 PRHDT and CDR2 FYEKMQ (reference sequence). Trimming cost V 6 bases and J 3 bases, with 17 bases left between them.

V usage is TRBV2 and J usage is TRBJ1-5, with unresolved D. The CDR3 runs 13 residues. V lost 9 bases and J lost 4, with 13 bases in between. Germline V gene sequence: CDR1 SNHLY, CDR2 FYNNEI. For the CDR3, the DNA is TGTGCCAGTGCGGGCGGAATTAATCAGCCCCAGCATTTT. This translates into CASAGGINQPQHF.

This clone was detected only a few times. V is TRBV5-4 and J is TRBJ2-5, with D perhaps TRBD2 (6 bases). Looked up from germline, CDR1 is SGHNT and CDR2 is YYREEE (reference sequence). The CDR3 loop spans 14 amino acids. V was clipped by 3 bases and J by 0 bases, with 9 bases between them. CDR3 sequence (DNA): TGTGCCAGCAGCTCCCTAGCGCACCAAGAGACCCAGTACTTC. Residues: CASSSLAHQETQYF.

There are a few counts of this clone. CDR3 DNA sequence: TGTGCCAGCAGCCCTCATAGCGGGGGGGAAACCCACGAGCAGTACTTC. Translating it yields CASSPHSGGETHEQYF. V and J are TRBV7-9 and TRBJ2-7, with 11 bases that match TRBD2. V shed 5 bases and J 5 bases; nucleotides not matched to a gene: 11. The germline gives CDR1 SEHNR, CDR2 FQNEAQ (reference sequence). This CDR3 spans 16 amino acids.

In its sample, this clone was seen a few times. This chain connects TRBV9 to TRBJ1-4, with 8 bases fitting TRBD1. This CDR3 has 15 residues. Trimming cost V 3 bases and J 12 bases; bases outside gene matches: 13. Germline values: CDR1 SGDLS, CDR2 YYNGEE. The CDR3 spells CASSAQGAAFGELFF. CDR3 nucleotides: TGTGCCAGCAGCGCCCAGGGGGCGGCCTTCGGGGAACTGTTTTTT.

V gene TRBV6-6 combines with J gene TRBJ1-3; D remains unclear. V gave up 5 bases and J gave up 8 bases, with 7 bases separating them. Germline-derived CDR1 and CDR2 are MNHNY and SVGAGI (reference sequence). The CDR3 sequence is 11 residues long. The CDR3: CASSEWDTIYF. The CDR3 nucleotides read TGTGCCAGCAGTGAATGGGACACCATATATTTT.

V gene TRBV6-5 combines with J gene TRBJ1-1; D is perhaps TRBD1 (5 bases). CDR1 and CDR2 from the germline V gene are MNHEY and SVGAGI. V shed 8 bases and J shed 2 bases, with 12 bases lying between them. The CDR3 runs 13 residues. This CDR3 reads CASGTYSNTEAFF. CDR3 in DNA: TGTGCCAGCGGGACTTACAGTAACACTGAAGCTTTCTTT.

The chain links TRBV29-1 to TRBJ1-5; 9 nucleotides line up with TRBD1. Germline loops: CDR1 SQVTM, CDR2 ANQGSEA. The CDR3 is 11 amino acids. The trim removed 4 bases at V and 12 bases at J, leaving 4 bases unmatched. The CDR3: CSVVGGQGQHF. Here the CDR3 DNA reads TGCAGCGTTGTAGGGGGACAGGGCCAGCATTTT.

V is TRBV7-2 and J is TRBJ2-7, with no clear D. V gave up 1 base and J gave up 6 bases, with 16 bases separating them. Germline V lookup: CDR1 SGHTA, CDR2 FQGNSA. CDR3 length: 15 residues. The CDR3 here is CASSLVSRSGSEQYF. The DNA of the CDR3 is TGTGCCAGCAGCTTAGTCTCGCGGTCGGGCTCCGAGCAGTACTTC.